Shown below are 12 T cell receptor beta chains from a single sample sequenced in a study of CD8 T cells in ankylosing spondylitis. Study-wide findings and caveats: It appeared that ankylosing spondylitis blood was characterized by a TCR beta motif of under ten highly homologous variants.

Their recognized antigens are unknown. TCRdb independently ran MiXCR on the 5' RACE reads; one entry per CDR3 protein. This sample carries about 800,000 distinct CDR3 sequences, around 11% of them seen once, and the ten largest clones take roughly 0.51%. The sequenced sample consisted of blood, either unsorted or a sorted T cell fraction (not recorded which). These receptors were collected from a male donor with ankylosing spondylitis.

This clonotype was detected ten times or more. The chain carries TRBV18 and TRBJ2-5, with D hard to call. CDR1 is KGHSH and CDR2 is LQKENI in the germline V gene. The CDR3 is 12 residues long. Trimming shortened V by 8 bases and J by 4 bases, and 11 bases separated the two germline ends. The CDR3 sequence is CASSPLGETQYF. CDR3 DNA: TGTGCCAGCAGCCCCTTGGGAGAGACCCAGTACTTC.

In this sample, this clonotype turned up a few times. The chain links TRBV6-5 to TRBJ2-5; TRBD2 might be the D (5 bases). This CDR3 is built from 13 residues. From germline, CDR1 is MNHEY and CDR2 SVGAGI. The germline V and J ends were trimmed by 2 bases and 4 bases, with 8 bases remaining between them. The CDR3 DNA is TGTGCCAGCAGTTACCCCGGGGTAGAGACCCAGTACTTC. This encodes CASSYPGVETQYF.

This clonotype was recorded many times. This chain connects TRBV20-1 to TRBJ2-3; 11 nucleotides line up with TRBD1. V shed 6 bases, J shed 0 bases, and the junction held 2 bases outside the gene matches. This CDR3 is 14 amino acids long. CDR1 is DFQATT, CDR2 SNEGSKA, per germline (reference sequence). The chain's CDR3 is CSARDRGSTDTQYF. In DNA form, the CDR3 reads TGCAGTGCCAGGGACAGGGGGAGCACAGATACGCAGTATTTT.

This clonotype was detected only a few times. This rearrangement joins TRBV7-2 to TRBJ2-7, with 16 bases fitting TRBD2. J gave up 4 bases and V 4 bases, and 4 bases lay outside the gene matches. The germline V gene encodes CDR1 SGHTA and CDR2 FQGNSA. This CDR3 has 16 residues. CDR3 bases: TGTGCCAGCAGCTCGCCGGGACTAGCGGGAGGGTACGAGCAGTACTTC. Translating gives CASSSPGLAGGYEQYF.

The chain combines TRBV11-1 with TRBJ2-1, with 9 bases that match TRBD2. Germline trimming cut 2 bases from V and 1 base from J; bases unmatched to any gene: 9. Germline values: CDR1 SGHAT, CDR2 FQDESV (reference sequence). This CDR3 is 18 amino acids long. CDR3 in DNA: TGTGCCAGCAGCTTAATCGTCGGGCTAGCGGGGTCCTACAATGAGCAGTTCTTC. Translation: CASSLIVGLAGSYNEQFF.

This chain's CDR3 is CASSRPDPYYGYTF. The CDR3 coding sequence is TGTGCCAGCAGCCGTCCGGACCCATACTATGGCTACACCTTC. The J gene is TRBJ1-2, the V gene TRBV28; no firm D call. CDR1 is MDHEN and CDR2 is SYDVKM in the germline V gene. The CDR3 runs to 14 residues. V lost 6 bases and J 3 bases, leaving 14 bases between the germline ends.

This clonotype was seen repeatedly, ten times or more. The genes are TRBV5-1 and TRBJ2-1; no reliable D call. CDR1 is SGHRS, CDR2 YFSETQ, per germline. V lost 2 bases to trimming and J lost 8 bases, with 11 bases between them. The CDR3 runs 13 residues. CDR3 residues: CASSLAGWDEQFF. The CDR3 nucleotides are TGCGCCAGCAGCTTAGCCGGATGGGATGAGCAGTTCTTC. Variable domain in full (rest from reference TRBV5-1 and TRBJ2-1): KAGVTQTPRYLIKTRGQQVTLSCSPISGHRSVSWYQQTPGQGLQFLFEYFSETQRNKGNFPGRFSGRQFSNSRSEMNVSTLELGDSALYLCASSLAGWDEQFFGPGTRLTVL.

The table lists this clonotype with many counts. This chain uses TRBV6-5 with TRBJ2-1; D ambiguous. Trimming took 2 bases from V and 3 from J, leaving 11 bases between them. This CDR3 comprises 15 residues. Germline assignment: CDR1 MNHEY and CDR2 SVGAGI. This chain's CDR3 is CASSYVSNLYNEQFF. In nucleotides, the CDR3 is TGTGCCAGCAGTTACGTTTCTAACCTCTACAATGAGCAGTTCTTC.

This clonotype showed up just a few times. The chain is built from TRBV6-1 and TRBJ1-4; D gene uncertain. Trimming shortened V by 0 bases and J by 8 bases, and 10 bases separated the two germline ends. The germline V gene encodes CDR1 MNHNS and CDR2 SASEGT. CDR3 length: 14 amino acids. The chain's CDR3 is CASSEAVQDEKLFF. CDR3 coding DNA: TGTGCCAGCAGTGAAGCTGTACAAGACGAAAAACTGTTTTTT.

The sample holds a few counts of this clonotype. The V gene is TRBV24-1, the J gene TRBJ2-1; possibly TRBD2 for D (5 bases). V lost 5 bases and J lost 5, with 18 bases in between. Germline loops: CDR1 KGHDR, CDR2 SFDVKD. This CDR3 spans 16 amino acids. The CDR3 DNA is TGTGCCACCAGTGGAGCGGCTTCAACGGGGAACAATGAGCAGTTCTTC. Translation gives CATSGAASTGNNEQFF.

This clonotype was counted at least ten times. The chain couples TRBV7-2 to TRBJ2-7; D gene unclear. This CDR3 comprises 12 residues. The V gene lost 5 bases and the J gene lost 3 bases, with 8 bases spanning the gap. CDR1 is SGHTA and CDR2 is FQGNSA in the germline V gene. The CDR3 loop reads CASSLQSYEQYF. CDR3 nucleotides: TGTGCCAGCAGCCTTCAAAGCTACGAGCAGTACTTC.

This clonotype was recorded a few times. The V call is TRBV18, the J call TRBJ2-7, with D tentatively TRBD1 or TRBD2 (5 bases each). The CDR3 contains 13 residues. V lost 0 bases, J lost 3 bases, and 6 bases lay in between. Germline loops: CDR1 KGHSH, CDR2 LQKENI. In DNA, the CDR3 is TGTGCCAGCTCACCACCGGGGGACTACGAGCAGTACTTC. Its protein product is CASSPPGDYEQYF.